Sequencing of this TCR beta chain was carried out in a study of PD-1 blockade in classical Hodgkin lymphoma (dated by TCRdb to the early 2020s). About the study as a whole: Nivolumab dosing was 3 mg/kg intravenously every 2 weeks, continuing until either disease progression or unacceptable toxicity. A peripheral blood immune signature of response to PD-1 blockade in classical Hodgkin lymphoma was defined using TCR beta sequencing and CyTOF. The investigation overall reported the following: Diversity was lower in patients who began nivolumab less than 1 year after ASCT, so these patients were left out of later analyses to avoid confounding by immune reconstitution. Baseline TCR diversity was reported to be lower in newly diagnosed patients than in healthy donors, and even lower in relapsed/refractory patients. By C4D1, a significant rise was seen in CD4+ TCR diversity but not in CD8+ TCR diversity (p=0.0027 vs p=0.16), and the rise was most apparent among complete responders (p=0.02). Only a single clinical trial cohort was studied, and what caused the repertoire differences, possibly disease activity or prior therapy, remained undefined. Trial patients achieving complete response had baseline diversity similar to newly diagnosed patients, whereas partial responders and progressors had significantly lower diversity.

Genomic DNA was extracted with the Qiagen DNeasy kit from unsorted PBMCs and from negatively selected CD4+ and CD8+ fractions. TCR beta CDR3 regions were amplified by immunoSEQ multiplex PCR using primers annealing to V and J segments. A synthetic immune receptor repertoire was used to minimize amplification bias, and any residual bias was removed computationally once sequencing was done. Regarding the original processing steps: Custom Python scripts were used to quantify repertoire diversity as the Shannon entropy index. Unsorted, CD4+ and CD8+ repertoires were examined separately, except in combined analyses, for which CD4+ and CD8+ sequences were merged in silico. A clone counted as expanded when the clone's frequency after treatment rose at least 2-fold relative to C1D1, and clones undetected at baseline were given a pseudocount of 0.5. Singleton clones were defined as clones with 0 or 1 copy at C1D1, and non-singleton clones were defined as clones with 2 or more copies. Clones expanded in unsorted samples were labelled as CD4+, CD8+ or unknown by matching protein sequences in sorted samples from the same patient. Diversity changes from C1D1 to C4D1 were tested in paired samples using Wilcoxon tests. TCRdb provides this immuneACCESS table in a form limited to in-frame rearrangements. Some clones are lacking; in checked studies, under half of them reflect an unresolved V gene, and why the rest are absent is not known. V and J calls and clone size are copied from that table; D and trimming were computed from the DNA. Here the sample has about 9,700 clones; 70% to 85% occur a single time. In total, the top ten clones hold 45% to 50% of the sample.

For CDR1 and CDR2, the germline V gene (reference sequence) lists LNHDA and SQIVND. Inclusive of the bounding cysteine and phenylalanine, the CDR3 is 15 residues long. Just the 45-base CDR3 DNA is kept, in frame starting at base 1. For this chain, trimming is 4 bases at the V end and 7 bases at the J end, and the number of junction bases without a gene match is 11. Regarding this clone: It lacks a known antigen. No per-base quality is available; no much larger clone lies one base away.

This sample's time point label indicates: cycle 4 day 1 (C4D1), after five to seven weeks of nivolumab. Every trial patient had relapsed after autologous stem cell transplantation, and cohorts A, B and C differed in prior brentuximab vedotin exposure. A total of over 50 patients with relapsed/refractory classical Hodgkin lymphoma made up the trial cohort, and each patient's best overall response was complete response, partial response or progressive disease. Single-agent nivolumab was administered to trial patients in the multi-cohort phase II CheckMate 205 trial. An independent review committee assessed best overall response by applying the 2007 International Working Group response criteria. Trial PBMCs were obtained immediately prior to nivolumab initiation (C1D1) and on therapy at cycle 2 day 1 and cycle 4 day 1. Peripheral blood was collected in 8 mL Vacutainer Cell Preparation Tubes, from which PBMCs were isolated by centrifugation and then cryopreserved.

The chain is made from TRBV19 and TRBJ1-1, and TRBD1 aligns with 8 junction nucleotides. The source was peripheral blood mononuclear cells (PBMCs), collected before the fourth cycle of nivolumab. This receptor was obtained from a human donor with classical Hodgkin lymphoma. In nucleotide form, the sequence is TGTGCCAGTAGTACGCGCACTCAGGGGGCTGGTGAAGCTTTCTTT. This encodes CASSTRTQGAGEAFF.